The rows below give T cell receptor beta chains drawn from one sample of a study of blood T cell repertoires in COVID-19. Clones were sequenced by immunoSEQ multiplex PCR, and TCRdb holds only the in-frame ones, with some missing. The data contain some 200,000 clones, around 80% of them singletons. Sequenced: peripheral blood. The origin of the receptors is a man aged 45-65 years with active or convalescent COVID-19. Both conserved end residues are trimmed from each CDR3. The order of the fields is CDR3 protein, J gene, clone size, V gene, D gene. The D gene is left open where the match is weak. For some rows the clone size is stated as once, few or many, or as a class when expanded; others skip it.

CDR3 protein: ASSETSGSYEQF
J gene: TRBJ2-1
clone size: -
V gene: TRBV2
D gene: TRBD2

CDR3 protein: ASSQEAGPFNYGYT
J gene: TRBJ1-2
clone size: -
V gene: TRBV4-1
D gene: -

CDR3 protein: ASRRDRQETQY
J gene: TRBJ2-5
clone size: once
V gene: TRBV11-2
D gene: TRBD1

CDR3 protein: ASSLQGSGAF
J gene: TRBJ1-1
clone size: -
V gene: TRBV12-3/TRBV12-4
D gene: -

CDR3 protein: ASSYSVRLAKNIQY
J gene: TRBJ2-4
clone size: -
V gene: TRBV6-2/TRBV6-3
D gene: -

CDR3 protein: ASSQSSGNTIY
J gene: TRBJ1-3
clone size: -
V gene: TRBV4-3
D gene: -

CDR3 protein: ASSAQGADIQY
J gene: TRBJ2-4
clone size: -
V gene: TRBV11-2
D gene: TRBD1

CDR3 protein: ASSLPDRDQETQY
J gene: TRBJ2-5
clone size: -
V gene: TRBV7-9
D gene: TRBD1

CDR3 protein: ASSHDTNTGELF
J gene: TRBJ2-2
clone size: -
V gene: TRBV7-9
D gene: -

CDR3 protein: ASSVLPSTDTQY
J gene: TRBJ2-3
clone size: -
V gene: TRBV9
D gene: -

CDR3 protein: ASGQGYGDYGYT
J gene: TRBJ1-2
clone size: -
V gene: TRBV2
D gene: TRBD1

CDR3 protein: ASSLLGQGYNEQF
J gene: TRBJ2-1
clone size: -
V gene: TRBV7-2
D gene: TRBD1